These 8 T cell receptor beta chains originate from one sample sequenced in a study of blood T cell repertoires in COVID-19. Generated by immunoSEQ multiplex PCR, the TCRdb table keeps only in-frame clones and is missing some. The sample consists of over 250,000 clones, approximately 90% of them appearing once. The material sequenced was PBMCs or T cells enriched from blood (not recorded which). These receptors all stem from a man aged 35 to 55 who had recovered from COVID-19.

The chain employs TRBV7-2 and TRBJ1-6, with 10 bases fitting TRBD1. This CDR3 has 17 residues. The ends lost 5 bases at V and 0 bases at J; junction bases unmatched: 4. The germline gives CDR1 SGHTA, CDR2 FQGNSA. DNA for the CDR3: TGTGCCAGCAGCCTGGGACAGGGGAGCTCCTATAATTCACCCCTCCACTTT. This translates into CASSLGQGSSYNSPLHF. The full variable domain, in which reference TRBV7-2 and TRBJ1-6 provide the parts outside the CDR3, is GAGVSQSPSNKVTEKGKDVELRCDPISGHTALYWYRQSLGQGLEFLIYFQGNSAPDKSGLPSDRFSAERTGGSVSTLTIQRTQQEDSAVYLCASSLGQGSSYNSPLHFGNGTRLTVT.

The gene calls are TRBV29-1 and TRBJ1-4; no firm D call. This CDR3 is 11 amino acids long. Trimming pared 2 bases from V and 8 bases from J, leaving 6 bases between. In germline, CDR1 is SQVTM, CDR2 ANQGSEA. The CDR3 loop reads CSVETGEKLFF. In DNA, the CDR3 is TGCAGCGTTGAAACGGGGGAAAAACTGTTTTTT.

The gene calls are TRBV7-9 and TRBJ1-6; D is unclear. Germline lookup yields CDR1 SEHNR and CDR2 FQNEAQ (reference sequence). The CDR3 has 16 residues. Deletions cut 1 base from V and 6 bases from J, with 13 bases between. CDR3 region: CASSLEVPVGNSPLHF. The CDR3 nucleotides read TGTGCCAGCAGCTTAGAAGTCCCGGTCGGTAATTCACCCCTCCACTTT.

This clone was picked up one time. The V and J genes are TRBV18 and TRBJ1-1; TRBD1 might be the D (6 bases). The CDR3 totals 15 residues. Germline loops: CDR1 KGHSH, CDR2 LQKENI. With 1 base removed from V and 4 bases from J, the gap between germline ends came to 13 bases. CDR3 in amino acids: CASSPLGQQITEAFF. As DNA, the CDR3 is TGTGCCAGCTCACCACTCGGACAGCAGATCACTGAAGCTTTCTTT.

CDR3 bases: TGTGCCAGTAGTATAGCCGGGACTTTAAACTATGGCTACACCTTC. Encoded protein: CASSIAGTLNYGYTF. V usage is TRBV19 and J usage is TRBJ1-2; the D gene is possibly TRBD1 (5 bases). The germline CDR1 and CDR2 sequences are LNHDA and SQIVND (reference sequence). The V end was cut by 1 base, the J end by 2 bases, with 11 bases between. The CDR3 length is 15 residues.

This chain uses TRBV10-2 with TRBJ2-5; 12 nucleotides line up with TRBD2. The junction had 3 bases not matched to a gene; V was cut back by 6 bases and J by 4 bases. CDR1 and CDR2 from the germline V gene are WSHSY and SAAADI. CDR3 size: 14 residues. The CDR3 sequence is CASRLAGGPETQYF. The CDR3 coding sequence is TGCGCCAGCAGGCTAGCGGGAGGGCCAGAGACCCAGTACTTC.

This clone showed up just once. The chain combines TRBV24-1 with TRBJ1-2; the D gene is possibly TRBD1 (5 bases). The CDR3 extends over 14 amino acids. With 10 bases removed from V and 7 bases from J, the gap between germline ends came to 21 bases. Looked up from germline, CDR1 is KGHDR and CDR2 is SFDVKD. The CDR3 spells CATSSSRGQGGYTF. CDR3 DNA sequence: TGTGCCACAAGTTCTTCTAGGGGCCAGGGTGGCTACACCTTC.

This sequence joins TRBV9 and TRBJ2-3, with a tentative D call TRBD2 (5 bases). Germline-derived CDR1 and CDR2 are SGDLS and YYNGEE. The CDR3 runs to 18 residues. Between the trimmed V and J ends, which lost 3 bases and 2 bases, there was a span of 22 bases. CDR3 amino acids: CASSGRELMGNPTDTQYF. The CDR3 nucleotides are TGTGCCAGCAGCGGACGGGAACTAATGGGAAACCCCACAGATACGCAGTATTTT.